This T cell receptor (beta chain) was sequenced in a study of cytomegalovirus exposure and HLA in healthy donors. Across the study: In terms of ancestry, the Caucasian-associated cluster contained around 79% of the 398 genotyped donors.

This CDR3 has 14 residues. CDR1 is MDHEN and CDR2 is SYDVKM in the germline V gene. Trimming removed 8 bases from V and 3 bases from J, with 17 bases in between. Primers: 60 Vbeta forward and 13 Jbeta reverse. The repertoire was sequenced with immunoSEQ multiplex PCR; TCRdb's copy has only in-frame clones and lacks some. This sample yields roughly 200,000 clones, of which 75% to 90% are seen a single time; 1% to 1.5% belongs to the top ten. Study-wide findings and caveats: Across donors, presence/absence analyses took sequencing depth to be roughly uniform. In vitro testing confirmed three CMV-associated chains as specific for CMV antigens. The authors later linked a missense DCLRE1C variant to TCR beta V- and J-gene trimming.

As regards this clone: What it recognizes is unknown.

This sequence was found in a man aged 30 to 45 in good health and CMV-seronegative. V gene TRBV28 combines with J gene TRBJ2-7; D possibly corresponds to TRBD2 (6 bases). Sequencing was done on a sample of PBMCs. CDR3 sequence reads: CASGEGLMSYEQYF. The CDR3 DNA is TGTGCCAGCGGAGAGGGACTTATGAGCTACGAGCAGTACTTC.